Listed here are 7 T cell receptor beta chains from one sample, sequenced in a study of blood T cell repertoires in COVID-19. Profiling relied on immunoSEQ multiplex PCR, and the TCRdb table lists in-frame clones only, not all of them. The sample has approximately 170,000 clones; about 87% are singletons. Sample: peripheral blood. These receptors were taken from a woman older than 75 with COVID-19, enrolled during active disease.

The V and J genes are TRBV28 and TRBJ1-6, with D possibly TRBD1 on 5 matching bases. Germline CDR1 is MDHEN and CDR2 is SYDVKM. The CDR3 covers 16 residues. V was trimmed by 11 bases and J by 7 bases, leaving 24 bases between them. In nucleotides, the CDR3 is TGTGCCCGCTACGCCCCCTGCAGGGCCACCAATTCACCCCTCCACTTT. Translating it yields CARYAPCRATNSPLHF. Complete variable domain (other parts from reference TRBV28 and TRBJ1-6): DVKVTQSSRYLVKRTGEKVFLECVQDMDHENMFWYRQDPGLGLRLIYFSYDVKMKEKGDIPEGYSVSREKKERFSLILESASTNQTSMYLCARYAPCRATNSPLHFGNGTRLTVT.

CDR3 protein: CASSVGDSGANVLTF. In DNA form, the CDR3 reads TGTGCCAGCAGCGTAGGAGACTCTGGGGCCAACGTCCTGACTTTC. This sequence joins TRBV9 and TRBJ2-6; D is unresolved. Trimming cost V 0 bases and J 0 bases, with 4 bases left between them. CDR3 size: 15 residues. Looked up from germline, CDR1 is SGDLS and CDR2 is YYNGEE.

The genes are TRBV4-3 and TRBJ1-5; the match to TRBD1 covers 7 bases. The ends lost 0 bases at V and 3 bases at J; junction bases unmatched: 14. The CDR3 has 19 residues. Germline CDR1 LGHNA, CDR2 YSLEER. The CDR3 here is CASSQDRPTSQGPNQPQHF. The CDR3, as DNA: TGCGCCAGCAGCCAAGATCGACCTACTTCACAGGGGCCCAATCAGCCCCAGCATTTT.

The rearrangement uses TRBV4-3 and TRBJ2-2; D perhaps matches TRBD1 (5 bases). CDR1 and CDR2 (germline): LGHNA, YSLEER. This CDR3 spans 16 amino acids. Trimming removed 4 bases at V and 3 bases at J, with 15 bases between. CDR3 nucleotides: TGCGCCAGCAGCCGTTTCGCCCAACAGGACACCGGGGAGCTGTTTTTT. Translating it yields CASSRFAQQDTGELFF.

This clone was recorded once. Here the CDR3 DNA reads TGTGCCAGCAGCTTACAGGGGTTCGAGCAGTACTTC. It translates to CASSLQGFEQYF. The genes are TRBV3-1 (or the pseudogene TRBV3-2) and TRBJ2-7; 7 nucleotides line up with TRBD1. Trimming at V came to 5 bases and at J to 6 bases, leaving 4 bases not matched to a gene. This CDR3 is 12 amino acids long. Germline V gene data show CDR1 as LGHDT and CDR2 as YNNKEL (reference sequence).

V usage is TRBV7-9 and J usage is TRBJ1-5, with 7 nucleotides matching TRBD1. Germline loops: CDR1 SEHNR, CDR2 FQNEAQ (reference sequence). The CDR3 consists of 15 residues. V shed 1 base, J shed 6 bases, and the junction held 6 bases outside the gene matches. The CDR3 spells CASSLEGQASQPQHF. The CDR3 nucleotides are TGTGCCAGCAGCTTAGAAGGACAGGCGAGTCAGCCCCAGCATTTT.

The chain is built from TRBV27 and TRBJ2-7; D may be TRBD1 (6 bases). V lost 5 bases to trimming and J lost 6 bases, with 14 bases between them. The CDR3 loop spans 13 amino acids. Germline lookup yields CDR1 MNHEY and CDR2 SMNVEV (reference sequence). CDR3: CASSNTGFGEQYF. In nucleotides, the CDR3 is TGTGCCAGCAGTAATACAGGGTTTGGCGAGCAGTACTTC.